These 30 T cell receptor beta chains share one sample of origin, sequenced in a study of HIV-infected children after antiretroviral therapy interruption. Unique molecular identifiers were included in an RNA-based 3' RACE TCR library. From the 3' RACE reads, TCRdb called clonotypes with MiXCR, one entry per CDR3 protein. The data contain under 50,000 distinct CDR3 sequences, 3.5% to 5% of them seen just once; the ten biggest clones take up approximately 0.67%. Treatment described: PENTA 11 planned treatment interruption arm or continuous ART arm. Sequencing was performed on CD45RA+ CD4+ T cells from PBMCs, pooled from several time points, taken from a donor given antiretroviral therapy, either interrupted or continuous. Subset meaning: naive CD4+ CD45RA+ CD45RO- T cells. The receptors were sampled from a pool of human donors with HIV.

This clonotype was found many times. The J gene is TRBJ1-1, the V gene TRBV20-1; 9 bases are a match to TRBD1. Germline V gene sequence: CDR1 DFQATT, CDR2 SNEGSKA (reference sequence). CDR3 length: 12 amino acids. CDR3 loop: CRVGQGNTEAFF. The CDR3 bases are TGCAGAGTGGGACAGGGGAACACTGAAGCTTTCTTT.

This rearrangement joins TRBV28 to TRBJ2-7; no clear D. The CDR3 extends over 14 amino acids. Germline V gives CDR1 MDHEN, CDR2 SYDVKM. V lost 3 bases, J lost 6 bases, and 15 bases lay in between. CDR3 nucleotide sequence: TGTGCCAGCAGTTTCTCTTTCAGCGCCCTCGAGCAGTACTTC. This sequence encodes CASSFSFSALEQYF.

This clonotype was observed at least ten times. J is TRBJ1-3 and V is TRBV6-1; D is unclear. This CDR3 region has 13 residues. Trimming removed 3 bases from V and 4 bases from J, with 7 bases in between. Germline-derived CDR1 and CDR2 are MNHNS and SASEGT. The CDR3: CASSEWIGNTIYF. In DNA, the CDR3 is TGTGCCAGCAGTGAGTGGATCGGAAACACCATATATTTT.

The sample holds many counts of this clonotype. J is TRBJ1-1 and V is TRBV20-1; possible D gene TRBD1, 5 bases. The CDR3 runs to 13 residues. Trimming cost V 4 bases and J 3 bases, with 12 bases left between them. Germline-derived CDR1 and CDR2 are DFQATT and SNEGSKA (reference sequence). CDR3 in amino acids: CSATSGGDTEAFF. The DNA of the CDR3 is TGCAGTGCTACCTCAGGAGGGGACACTGAAGCTTTCTTT.

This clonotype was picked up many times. CDR3 sequence reads: CASSSGRGGDTIYF. The CDR3 nucleotides are TGTGCCAGCAGTTCCGGACGGGGAGGAGACACCATATATTTT. The chain recombines TRBV2 with TRBJ1-3; no clear D gene. The germline gives CDR1 SNHLY, CDR2 FYNNEI. The CDR3 has 14 amino acids. Trimming took off 5 bases at V and 8 bases at J, with 16 bases between the two ends.

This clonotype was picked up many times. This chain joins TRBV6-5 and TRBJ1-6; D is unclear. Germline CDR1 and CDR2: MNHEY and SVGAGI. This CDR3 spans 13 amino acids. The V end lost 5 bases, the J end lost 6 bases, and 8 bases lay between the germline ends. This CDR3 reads CASSPDTNSPLHF. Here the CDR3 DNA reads TGTGCCAGCAGTCCCGACACTAATTCACCCCTCCACTTT.

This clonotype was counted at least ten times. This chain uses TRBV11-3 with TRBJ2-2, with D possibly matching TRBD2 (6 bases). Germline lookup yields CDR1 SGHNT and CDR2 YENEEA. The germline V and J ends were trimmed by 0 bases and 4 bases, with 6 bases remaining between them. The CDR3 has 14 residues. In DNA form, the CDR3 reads TGTGCCAGCAGCTTAGAAGCGGGCACCGGGGAGCTGTTTTTT. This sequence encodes CASSLEAGTGELFF.

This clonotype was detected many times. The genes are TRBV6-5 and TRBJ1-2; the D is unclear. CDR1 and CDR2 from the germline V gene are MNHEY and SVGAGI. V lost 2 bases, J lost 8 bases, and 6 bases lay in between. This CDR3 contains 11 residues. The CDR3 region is CASSYGMGYTF. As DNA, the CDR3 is TGTGCCAGCAGTTACGGGATGGGCTACACCTTC.

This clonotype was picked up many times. The CDR3 sequence: CASSSPGVPYEQYF. In DNA form, the CDR3 reads TGTGCCAGCAGCTCCCCGGGAGTTCCCTACGAGCAGTACTTC. The V gene is TRBV7-9, the J gene TRBJ2-7; maybe TRBD2 (6 bases). Per the germline V gene, CDR1 is SEHNR and CDR2 is FQNEAQ (reference sequence). V lost 4 bases and J lost 2, with 12 bases in between. The CDR3 sequence is 14 residues long.

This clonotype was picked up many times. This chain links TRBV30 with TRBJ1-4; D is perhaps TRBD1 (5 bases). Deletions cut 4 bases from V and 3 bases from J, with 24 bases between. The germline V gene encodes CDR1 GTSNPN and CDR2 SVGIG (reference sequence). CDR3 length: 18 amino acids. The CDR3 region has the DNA TGTGCCTGGAATCGCATATATCTGTCCAGGGAGGCTAATGAAAAACTGTTTTTT. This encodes CAWNRIYLSREANEKLFF.

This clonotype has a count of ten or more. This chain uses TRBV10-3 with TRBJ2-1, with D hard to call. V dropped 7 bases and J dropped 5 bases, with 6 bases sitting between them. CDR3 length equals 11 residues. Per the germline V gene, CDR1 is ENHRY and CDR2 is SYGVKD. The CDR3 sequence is CAIKRDNEQFF. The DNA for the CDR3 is TGTGCCATCAAACGGGACAATGAGCAGTTCTTC.

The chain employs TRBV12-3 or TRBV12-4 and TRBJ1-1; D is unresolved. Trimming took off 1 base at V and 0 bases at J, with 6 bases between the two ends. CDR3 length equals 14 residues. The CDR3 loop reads CASSLGTLNTEAFF. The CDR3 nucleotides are TGTGCCAGCAGTTTAGGGACGCTGAACACTGAAGCTTTCTTT.

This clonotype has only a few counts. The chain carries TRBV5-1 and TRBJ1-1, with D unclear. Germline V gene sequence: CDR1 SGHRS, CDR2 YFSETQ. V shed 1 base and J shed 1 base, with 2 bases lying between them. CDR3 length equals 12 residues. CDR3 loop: CASSLPNTEAFF. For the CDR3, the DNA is TGCGCCAGCAGCTTGCCGAACACTGAAGCTTTCTTT.

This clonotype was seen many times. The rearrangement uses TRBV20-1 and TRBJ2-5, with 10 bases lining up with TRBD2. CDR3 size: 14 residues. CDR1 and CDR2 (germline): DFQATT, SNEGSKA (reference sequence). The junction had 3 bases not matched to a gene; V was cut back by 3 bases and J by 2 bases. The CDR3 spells CSARGLAMQETQYF. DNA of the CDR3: TGCAGTGCTAGGGGACTAGCGATGCAAGAGACCCAGTACTTC.

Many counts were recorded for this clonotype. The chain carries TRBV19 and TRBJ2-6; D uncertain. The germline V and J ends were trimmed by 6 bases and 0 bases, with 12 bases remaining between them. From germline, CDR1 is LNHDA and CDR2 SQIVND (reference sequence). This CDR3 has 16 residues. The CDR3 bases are TGTGCCAGTAGCCTCCCAGGTGGCTCTGGGGCCAACGTCCTGACTTTC. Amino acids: CASSLPGGSGANVLTF. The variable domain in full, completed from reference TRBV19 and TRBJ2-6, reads DGGITQSPKYLFRKEGQNVTLSCEQNLNHDAMYWYRQDPGQGLRLIYYSQIVNDFQKGDIAEGYSVSREKKESFPLTVTSAQKNPTAFYLCASSLPGGSGANVLTFGAGSRLTVL.

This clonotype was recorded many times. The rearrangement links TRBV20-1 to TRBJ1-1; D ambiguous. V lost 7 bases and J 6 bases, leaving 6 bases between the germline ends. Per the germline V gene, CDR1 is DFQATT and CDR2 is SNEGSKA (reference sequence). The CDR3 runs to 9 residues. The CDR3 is CSVEAEAFF. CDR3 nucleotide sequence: TGCAGTGTGGAGGCTGAAGCTTTCTTT.

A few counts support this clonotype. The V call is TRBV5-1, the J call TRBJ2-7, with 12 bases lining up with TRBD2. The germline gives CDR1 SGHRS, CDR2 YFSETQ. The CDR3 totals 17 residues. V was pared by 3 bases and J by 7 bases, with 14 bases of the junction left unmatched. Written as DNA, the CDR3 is TGCGCCAGCAGCTCGTATACTAGCGGGGGGCCTCGAGAGGAGCAGTACTTC. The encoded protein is CASSSYTSGGPREEQYF.

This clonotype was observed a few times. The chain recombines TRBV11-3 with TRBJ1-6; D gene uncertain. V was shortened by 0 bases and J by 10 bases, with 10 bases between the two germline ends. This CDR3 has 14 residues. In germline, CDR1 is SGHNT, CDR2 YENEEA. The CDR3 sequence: CASSLESGMSPLHF. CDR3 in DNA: TGTGCCAGCAGCTTAGAGAGCGGAATGTCACCCCTCCACTTT.

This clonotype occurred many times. For the CDR3, the DNA is TGTGCCAGCAGCTTAATGGGGGTCAGTCCGGAAGCTTTCTTT. It yields the protein CASSLMGVSPEAFF. This rearrangement joins TRBV7-9 to TRBJ1-1; D might be TRBD1 (5 bases). From germline, CDR1 is SEHNR and CDR2 FQNEAQ (reference sequence). This CDR3 has 14 residues. V lost 2 bases to trimming and J lost 8 bases, with 15 bases between them.

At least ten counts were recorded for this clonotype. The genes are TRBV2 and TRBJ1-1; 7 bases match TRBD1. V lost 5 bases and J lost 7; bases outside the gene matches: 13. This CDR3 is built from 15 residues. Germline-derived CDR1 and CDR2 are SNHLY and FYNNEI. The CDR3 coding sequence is TGTGCCAGCAGTAGAATACAGGGGCAGAGGGATGAAGCTTTCTTT. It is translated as CASSRIQGQRDEAFF.

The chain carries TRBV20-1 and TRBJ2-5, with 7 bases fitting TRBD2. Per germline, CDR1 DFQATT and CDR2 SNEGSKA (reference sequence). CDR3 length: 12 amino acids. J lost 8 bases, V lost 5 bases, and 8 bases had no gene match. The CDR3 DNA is TGCAGTGCTCGGACGGGGGGAGAAACCCAGTACTTC. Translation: CSARTGGETQYF.

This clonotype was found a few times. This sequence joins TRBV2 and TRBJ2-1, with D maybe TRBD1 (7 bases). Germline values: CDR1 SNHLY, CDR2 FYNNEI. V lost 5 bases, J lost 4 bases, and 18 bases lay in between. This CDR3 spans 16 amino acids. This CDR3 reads CASSPAAGQIYNEQFF. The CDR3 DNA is TGTGCCAGCAGTCCCGCCGCGGGACAGATATACAATGAGCAGTTCTTC.

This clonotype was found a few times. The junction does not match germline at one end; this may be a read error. The CDR3 protein is CSAVGETGFLAF. CDR3 coding DNA: TGCAGTGCGGTGGGTGAGACAGGGTTTTTAGCCTTT. The genes are TRBV20-1 and TRBJ1-1, with 7 bases matching TRBD1. Germline CDR1 and CDR2: DFQATT and SNEGSKA (reference sequence). The CDR3 runs 12 residues.

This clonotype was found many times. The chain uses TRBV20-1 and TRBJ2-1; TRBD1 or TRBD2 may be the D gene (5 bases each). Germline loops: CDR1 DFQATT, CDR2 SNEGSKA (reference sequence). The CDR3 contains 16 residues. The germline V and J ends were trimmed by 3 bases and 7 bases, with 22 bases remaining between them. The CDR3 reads CSASLPGRPNSNEQFF. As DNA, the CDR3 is TGCAGTGCTAGTCTTCCGGGACGACCGAACTCAAATGAGCAGTTCTTC.

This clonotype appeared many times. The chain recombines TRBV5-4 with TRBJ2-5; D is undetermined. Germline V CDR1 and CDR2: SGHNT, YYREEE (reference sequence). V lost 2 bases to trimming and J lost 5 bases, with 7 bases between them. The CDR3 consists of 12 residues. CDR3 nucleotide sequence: TGTGCCAGCAGCTTTTTTGGCGAGACCCAGTACTTC. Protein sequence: CASSFFGETQYF. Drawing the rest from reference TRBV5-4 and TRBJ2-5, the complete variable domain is ETGVTQSPTHLIKTRGQQVTLRCSSQSGHNTVSWYQQALGQGPQFIFQYYREEENGRGNFPPRFSGLQFPNYSSELNVNALELDDSALYLCASSFFGETQYFGPGTRLLVL.

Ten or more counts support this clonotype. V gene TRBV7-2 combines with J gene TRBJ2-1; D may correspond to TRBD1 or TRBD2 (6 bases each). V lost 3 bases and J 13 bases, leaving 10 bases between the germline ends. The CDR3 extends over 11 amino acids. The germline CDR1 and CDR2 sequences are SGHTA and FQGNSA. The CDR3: CASSFGGPQFF. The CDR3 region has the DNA TGTGCCAGCAGCTTTGGGGGGCCCCAGTTCTTC.

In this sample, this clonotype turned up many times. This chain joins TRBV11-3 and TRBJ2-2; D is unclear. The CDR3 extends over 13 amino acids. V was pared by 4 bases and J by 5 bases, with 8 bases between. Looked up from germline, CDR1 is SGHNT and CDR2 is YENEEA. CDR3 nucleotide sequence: TGTGCCAGCAGCTCCAAGAAGACCGGGGAGCTGTTTTTT. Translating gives CASSSKKTGELFF.

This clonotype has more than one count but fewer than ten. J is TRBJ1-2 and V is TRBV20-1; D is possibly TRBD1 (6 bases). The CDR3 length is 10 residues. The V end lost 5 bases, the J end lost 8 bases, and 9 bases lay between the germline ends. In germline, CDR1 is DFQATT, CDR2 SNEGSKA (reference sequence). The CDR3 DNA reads TGCAGTGCTTACAGGGACGGCTACACCTTC. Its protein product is CSAYRDGYTF.

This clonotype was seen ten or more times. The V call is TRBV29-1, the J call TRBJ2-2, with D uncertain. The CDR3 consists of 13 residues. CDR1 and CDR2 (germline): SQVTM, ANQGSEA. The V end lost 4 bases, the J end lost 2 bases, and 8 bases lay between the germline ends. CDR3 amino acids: CSVAGRNTGELFF. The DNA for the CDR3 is TGCAGCGTTGCTGGCAGAAACACCGGGGAGCTGTTTTTT.

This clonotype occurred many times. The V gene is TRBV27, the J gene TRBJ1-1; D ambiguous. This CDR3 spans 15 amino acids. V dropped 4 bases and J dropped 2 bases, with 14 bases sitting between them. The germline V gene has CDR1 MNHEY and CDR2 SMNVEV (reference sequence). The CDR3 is CASSSKDAKNTEAFF. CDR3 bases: TGTGCCAGCAGTTCAAAAGATGCGAAAAACACTGAAGCTTTCTTT.